The entry below describes one T cell receptor beta chain. The data were obtained in a study of blood T cell repertoires in COVID-19. From germline, CDR1 is ENHRY and CDR2 SYGVKD. This CDR3 has 15 amino acids. Between the trimmed V and J ends, which lost 6 bases and 2 bases, there was a span of 17 bases. TCRdb's copy holds only in-frame clones and misses some; the assay was immunoSEQ multiplex PCR. The sample includes 350,000 to 450,000 clones, approximately 90% of them seen just once. The sequence derives from a woman in her thirties or forties who had been exposed to COVID-19. V gene TRBV10-3 combines with J gene TRBJ2-7; maybe TRBD2 (6 bases). Material: PBMCs or T cells enriched from blood (not recorded which). The CDR3 region is CAISWIGTSTYEQYF. CDR3 coding DNA: TGTGCCATCAGCTGGATTGGGACTTCAACCTACGAGCAGTACTTC.